The 32 T cell receptor beta chains listed next were all sequenced from one sample in a study of T-cell memory formation after mild COVID-19. TCRdb re-called the 5' RACE reads with MiXCR, one entry per CDR3 protein. This table has 550,000 to 600,000 distinct CDR3 sequences, roughly 17% appearing once. What was sequenced was PBMCs or a T cell subset sorted from them (not recorded which). The receptors here all came from an adult woman who had mild COVID-19 (a few samples of this study predate the infection). Cell type and time point are not known.

V and J are TRBV5-1 and TRBJ1-1; 12 bases are a match to TRBD1. The CDR3 length is 15 residues. Germline V gene sequence: CDR1 SGHRS, CDR2 YFSETQ. V dropped 4 bases and J dropped 8; count of bases not matched to a gene: 9. CDR3 nucleotide sequence: TGCGCCAGCAGCGCGGGACAGGGGGCGAGGGAAGAAGCTTTCTTT. Translation: CASSAGQGAREEAFF.

This clonotype has a handful of counts. The chain carries TRBV20-1 and TRBJ2-1, with 12 bases fitting TRBD2. The CDR3 is 15 residues long. V lost 1 base, J lost 6 bases, and 4 bases stayed unmatched. The germline gives CDR1 DFQATT, CDR2 SNEGSKA (reference sequence). DNA for the CDR3: TGCAGTGCTAGAGGACTAGCGGGAGTGACCAATGAGCAGTTCTTC. Encoded protein: CSARGLAGVTNEQFF.

This clonotype was counted between two and nine times. The V and J genes are TRBV6-1 and TRBJ2-7, with D unresolved. The germline V gene has CDR1 MNHNS and CDR2 SASEGT. This CDR3 comprises 14 residues. V was trimmed by 2 bases and J by 3 bases, leaving 11 bases between them. For the CDR3, the DNA is TGTGCCAGCAGTGAATATGGGGTTAACTACGAGCAGTACTTC. Residues: CASSEYGVNYEQYF.

There are a few counts of this clonotype. V gene TRBV7-9 combines with J gene TRBJ2-1; weak D call: TRBD2 (6 bases). Between the trimmed V and J ends, which lost 3 bases and 9 bases, there was a span of 12 bases. The CDR3 loop spans 13 amino acids. Germline lookup yields CDR1 SEHNR and CDR2 FQNEAQ (reference sequence). CDR3 DNA sequence: TGTGCCAGCAGCTTGACGGTGGGAGGTGAGCAGTTCTTC. Amino acid sequence: CASSLTVGGEQFF.

There are many counts of this clonotype. The chain is built from TRBV5-1 and TRBJ2-5; TRBD1 agrees at 8 bases. After removal of 0 bases from V and 7 bases from J, the junction contained 8 bases not matched to a gene. The germline CDR1 and CDR2 sequences are SGHRS and YFSETQ. The CDR3 covers 15 residues. CDR3 nucleotide sequence: TGCGCCAGCAGCTTGGTTGGCGCAGGGGGCGGGACCCAGTACTTC. Amino acids: CASSLVGAGGGTQYF.

This rearrangement joins TRBV29-1 to TRBJ1-2, with D uncertain. With 3 bases removed from V and 8 bases from J, the gap between germline ends came to 10 bases. The V gene's germline CDR1 is SQVTM and CDR2 ANQGSEA. CDR3 size: 11 residues. CDR3 coding DNA: TGCAGCGTTGAGGTTAACTGGGGCTACACCTTC. Residues: CSVEVNWGYTF.

The chain links TRBV7-3 to TRBJ2-3, with a weak D call TRBD2 (6 bases). Per the germline V gene, CDR1 is SGHTA and CDR2 is FQGTGA. The CDR3 is made up of 12 amino acids. Between the trimmed V and J ends, which lost 5 bases and 8 bases, there was a span of 11 bases. In nucleotides, the CDR3 is TGTGCCAGCAGCCCTGGGGGGTCTACGCAGTATTTT. Protein: CASSPGGSTQYF. The full variable domain, completed using reference TRBV7-3 and TRBJ2-3, is GAGVSQTPSNKVTEKGKYVELRCDPISGHTALYWYRQSLGQGPEFLIYFQGTGAADDSGLPNDRFFAVRPEGSVSTLKIQRTERGDSAVYLCASSPGGSTQYFGPGTRLTVL.

V is TRBV19 and J is TRBJ1-2, with 9 bases fitting TRBD1. Losses at the gene ends were 8 bases for V and 4 bases for J; bases not matched to a gene: 2. The V gene's germline CDR1 is LNHDA and CDR2 SQIVND (reference sequence). CDR3 length equals 12 residues. This CDR3 is CASGQGRYGYTF. The DNA of the CDR3 is TGTGCCAGTGGACAGGGGCGCTATGGCTACACCTTC.

This clonotype was detected a few times. The rearrangement uses TRBV12-3 or TRBV12-4 and TRBJ1-1; no definite D call. Trimming took 7 bases from V and 4 from J, leaving 16 bases between them. This CDR3 is built from 14 residues. The CDR3 spells CASTDRGRGTEAFF. The CDR3 DNA reads TGTGCCAGCACCGATCGGGGTCGGGGCACTGAAGCTTTCTTT.

This chain joins TRBV3-1 and TRBJ1-6; 8 bases align to TRBD1. This CDR3 is 14 amino acids long. Germline values: CDR1 LGHDT, CDR2 YNNKEL (reference sequence). J gave up 10 bases and V 5 bases, and 7 bases lay outside the gene matches. The CDR3 region is CASSSGQDASPLHF. CDR3 bases: TGTGCCAGCAGCTCGGGACAGGACGCATCACCCCTCCACTTT.

This clonotype was seen a handful of times. At one boundary the junction diverges from the germline segment, which might be a read error. V gene TRBV7-6 combines with J gene TRBJ2-3, with TRBD2 as a possible D gene (5 bases). This CDR3 contains 15 residues. Per the germline V gene, CDR1 is SGHVS and CDR2 is FNYEAQ. As DNA, the CDR3 is TGTGCCAGCAGCTCAGAAACAGCTAGCACAGACACGCAGTATTTT. It translates to CASSSETASTDTQYF.

This clonotype showed up many times. This chain joins TRBV4-2 and TRBJ2-7, with a tentative D call TRBD2 (5 bases). CDR3 size: 16 residues. The germline V gene has CDR1 LGHNA and CDR2 YNFKEQ. Trimming left V 0 bases short and J 4 bases short, with 16 bases between. CDR3 region: CASSQEWAGSVYEQYF. The CDR3 region has the DNA TGTGCCAGCAGCCAAGAGTGGGCGGGTTCGGTTTACGAGCAGTACTTC.

The chain joins TRBV7-9 to TRBJ1-3, with D hard to call. The germline V gene encodes CDR1 SEHNR and CDR2 FQNEAQ (reference sequence). There are 16 residues in the CDR3. Trimming pared 2 bases from V and 0 bases from J, leaving 11 bases between. CDR3 in amino acids: CASSLSPSRSGNTIYF. The CDR3 coding sequence is TGTGCCAGCAGCTTATCGCCTTCCCGCTCTGGAAACACCATATATTTT.

V and J are TRBV18 and TRBJ1-3, with TRBD1 identical over 8 bases. The CDR3 has 19 amino acids. CDR1 KGHSH and CDR2 LQKENI come from the germline V gene. V was pared by 3 bases and J by 0 bases, with 13 bases of the junction left unmatched. CDR3 bases: TGTGCCAGCTCACCGGCGGCCACAGGGGGTGTCTTCTCTGGAAACACCATATATTTT. Protein product: CASSPAATGGVFSGNTIYF.

The table lists this clonotype with a count of one. The rearrangement links TRBV4-1 to TRBJ1-5; 10 nucleotides align to TRBD1. The CDR3 loop spans 16 amino acids. The germline gives CDR1 MGHRA, CDR2 YSYEKL. The J segment lost 6 bases and the V segment lost 0 bases, leaving 5 bases of the junction unmatched. Here the CDR3 reads CASSQDYGTGVQPQHF. CDR3 DNA: TGCGCCAGCAGCCAAGATTATGGGACAGGGGTTCAGCCCCAGCATTTT.

The table lists this clonotype with a few counts. The chain joins TRBV5-1 to TRBJ2-1; the match to TRBD2 covers 13 bases. CDR1 is SGHRS, CDR2 YFSETQ, per germline. The CDR3 sequence is 17 residues long. V lost 4 bases to trimming and J lost 7 bases; unmatched junction nucleotides: 11. The CDR3 DNA follows: TGCGCCAGCAGCCATCGGACTAGCGGGAGCCGGGGGAATGAGCAGTTCTTC. This sequence encodes CASSHRTSGSRGNEQFF.

This clonotype was counted at least ten times. The V and J genes are TRBV4-1 and TRBJ1-6, with 8 bases fitting TRBD1. V shed 1 base and J 0 bases; nucleotides not matched to a gene: 2. The CDR3 spans 17 residues. The germline V gene encodes CDR1 MGHRA and CDR2 YSYEKL. The CDR3 loop reads CASSQGQGISYNSPLHF. The CDR3 DNA follows: TGCGCCAGCAGCCAAGGACAGGGGATCTCCTATAATTCACCCCTCCACTTT.

The J gene is TRBJ1-1, the V gene TRBV20-1, with a possible D match to TRBD1 (6 bases). With 0 bases removed from V and 1 base from J, the gap between germline ends came to 18 bases. Germline assignment: CDR1 DFQATT and CDR2 SNEGSKA (reference sequence). The CDR3 loop spans 17 amino acids. As DNA, the CDR3 is TGCAGTGCTAGAGAAGCGGACAGTGCGGTATGGAACACTGAAGCTTTCTTT. Protein product: CSAREADSAVWNTEAFF.

The J gene is TRBJ2-5, the V gene TRBV3-1, with D tentatively TRBD2 (6 bases). The germline CDR1 and CDR2 sequences are LGHDT and YNNKEL (reference sequence). V was trimmed by 2 bases and J by 5 bases, leaving 6 bases between them. The CDR3 has 12 residues. CDR3: CASSQLAETQYF. The CDR3 DNA reads as TGTGCCAGCAGCCAACTAGCGGAGACCCAGTACTTC.

This clonotype was observed a few times. V usage is TRBV5-1 and J usage is TRBJ1-2, with D uncertain. Germline V gives CDR1 SGHRS, CDR2 YFSETQ. This CDR3 spans 14 amino acids. The germline V and J ends were trimmed by 6 bases and 3 bases, with 15 bases remaining between them. CDR3 nucleotides: TGCGCCAGCACCCGAGAGGGAGAGGACTATGGCTACACCTTC. This translates into CASTREGEDYGYTF.

This clonotype was counted only a few times. The CDR3 loop is CAWSRRGTYEQYF. For the CDR3, the DNA is TGTGCCTGGAGCCGTCGGGGGACTTACGAGCAGTACTTC. The V call is TRBV30, the J call TRBJ2-7; possible D gene TRBD2, 6 bases. This CDR3 comprises 13 residues. CDR1 is GTSNPN, CDR2 SVGIG, per germline (reference sequence). Trimming removed 3 bases from V and 4 bases from J, with 13 bases in between.

The chain carries TRBV5-6 and TRBJ2-5; possibly TRBD2 for D (7 bases). This CDR3 has 17 amino acids. CDR1 is SGHDT, CDR2 YYEEEE, per germline. V lost 4 bases and J lost 6, with 25 bases in between. The CDR3 DNA is TGTGCCAGCAGCCCTCTGCGGGGGCCTGGTCGGGGGAAGACCCAGTACTTC. Translating gives CASSPLRGPGRGKTQYF.

J is TRBJ1-2 and V is TRBV6-5; D is undetermined. Germline loops: CDR1 MNHEY, CDR2 SVGAGI. The CDR3 extends over 14 amino acids. V lost 0 bases and J 8 bases, leaving 13 bases between the germline ends. DNA for the CDR3: TGTGCCAGCAGTTACTCCGGCTCATCCAACGGCTACACCTTC. Translating it yields CASSYSGSSNGYTF.

V gene TRBV6-2 or TRBV6-3 combines with J gene TRBJ2-7; 8 nucleotides align to TRBD2. The V gene end was trimmed by 7 bases and the J gene end by 1 base; junction bases not matched to a gene: 12. Germline lookup yields CDR1 MNHEY and CDR2 SVGEGT. This CDR3 is 16 amino acids long. The CDR3 region is CASTPLVTSGSYEQYF. The CDR3 DNA follows: TGTGCCAGCACCCCTTTAGTTACTAGCGGTTCCTACGAGCAGTACTTC.

There are many counts of this clonotype. The chain joins TRBV7-2 to TRBJ1-1; the D is unclear. The CDR3 loop spans 14 amino acids. V lost 1 base to trimming and J lost 0 bases, with 6 bases between them. Per the germline V gene, CDR1 is SGHTA and CDR2 is FQGNSA. The CDR3 protein is CASSLVLVNTEAFF. In DNA, the CDR3 is TGTGCCAGCAGCTTAGTTCTGGTGAACACTGAAGCTTTCTTT. Combining the CDR3 with reference TRBV7-2 and TRBJ1-1 gives the whole variable domain GAGVSQSPSNKVTEKGKDVELRCDPISGHTALYWYRQSLGQGLEFLIYFQGNSAPDKSGLPSDRFSAERTGGSVSTLTIQRTQQEDSAVYLCASSLVLVNTEAFFGQGTRLTVV.

CDR3: CASSPSAAGDGYNEQFF. The DNA for the CDR3 is TGTGCCAGCAGTCCGTCCGCAGCGGGGGATGGCTACAATGAGCAGTTCTTC. The genes are TRBV27 and TRBJ2-1; TRBD2 aligns across 8 bases. The CDR3 contains 17 residues. Germline values: CDR1 MNHEY, CDR2 SMNVEV (reference sequence). The trim removed 5 bases at V and 3 bases at J, leaving 12 bases unmatched.

On this clonotype itself: At one of its ends the junction is not consistent with the germline gene, which may arise from a read error. The gene calls are TRBV29-1 and TRBJ2-6, with TRBD1 as a possible D gene (5 bases). Germline V gene sequence: CDR1 SQVTM, CDR2 ANQGSEA. The CDR3 is 16 residues long. The CDR3 loop reads CSVRGVSGSWANVLTF. CDR3 in DNA: TGCAGCGTAAGGGGTGTATCAGGCTCTTGGGCCAACGTCCTGACTTTC. Full variable domain (remainder filled in from reference TRBV29-1 and TRBJ2-6): SAVISQKPSRDICQRGTSLTIQCQVDSQVTMMFWYRQQPGQSLTLIATANQGSEATYESGFVIDKFPISRPNLTFSTLTVSNMSPEDSSIYLCSVRGVSGSWANVLTFGAGSRLTVL.

The chain has TRBV6-6 and TRBJ2-4; 8 nucleotides agree with TRBD1. Germline CDR1 is MNHNY and CDR2 is SVGAGI (reference sequence). The length of the CDR3 is 16 residues. Trimming cost V 5 bases and J 0 bases; bases outside gene matches: 6. CDR3 sequence: CASSDGTGEAKNIQYF. CDR3 bases: TGTGCCAGCAGTGACGGGACAGGAGAAGCCAAAAACATTCAGTACTTC.

The rearrangement joins TRBV7-2 to TRBJ2-1; possible D gene TRBD2, 5 bases. V was cut by 3 bases and J by 7 bases, with 16 bases left in between. Germline loops: CDR1 SGHTA, CDR2 FQGNSA. The CDR3 runs to 15 residues. Here the CDR3 DNA reads TGTGCCAGCAGCTTTACTAGTGTAACGCGGAATGAGCAGTTCTTC. As protein: CASSFTSVTRNEQFF.

This clonotype has a count of ten or more. The chain carries TRBV20-1 and TRBJ2-1; 8 bases map to TRBD2. V lost 1 base to trimming and J lost 0 bases; unmatched junction nucleotides: 2. The CDR3 is made up of 15 amino acids. Germline V gene lookup returns CDR1 DFQATT and CDR2 SNEGSKA (reference sequence). The CDR3 DNA follows: TGCAGTGCTAGAGTCAGCGGGAGCTCCTACAATGAGCAGTTCTTC. This encodes CSARVSGSSYNEQFF.

The chain employs TRBV29-1 and TRBJ2-1, with D perhaps TRBD2 (6 bases). The V end lost 0 bases, the J end lost 0 bases, and 15 bases lay between the germline ends. CDR1 and CDR2 from the germline V gene are SQVTM and ANQGSEA. CDR3 size: 17 residues. The CDR3 sequence is CSVEDFERESSYNEQFF. The CDR3 DNA sequence: TGCAGCGTTGAAGATTTTGAACGGGAGAGCTCCTACAATGAGCAGTTCTTC.

The V and J genes are TRBV20-1 and TRBJ2-1; D is perhaps TRBD1 (6 bases). Germline values: CDR1 DFQATT, CDR2 SNEGSKA (reference sequence). The V end lost 1 base, the J end lost 7 bases, and 17 bases lay between the germline ends. The CDR3 loop spans 15 amino acids. The CDR3 DNA is TGCAGTGCTAGAGCCCCTCTGGGCAGGGGAAATGAGCAGTTCTTC. As protein: CSARAPLGRGNEQFF.